Below are 7 T cell receptor beta chains sequenced from a single sample in a study of shared clonotypes between healthy human individuals. Measured with immunoSEQ multiplex PCR; TCRdb has only the in-frame clones, and not every one. The sample lists approximately 1,000,000 clones; roughly 74% were seen once. Input material: memory CD4+ T cells from PBMCs. Specified subset: CD45RA-negative fraction. Source of these receptors: a man between 18 and 29 years old in good health. Some clones in this sample may be carry-over from other donors' samples.

V gene TRBV10-2 combines with J gene TRBJ2-1, with D tentatively TRBD1 or TRBD2 (5 bases each). Trimming cost V 5 bases and J 6 bases, with 8 bases left between them. Germline values: CDR1 WSHSY, CDR2 SAAADI. CDR3 length equals 12 residues. The CDR3 coding sequence is TGCGCCAGCAGTTTGAGGGGCAATGAGCAGTTCTTC. Translating it yields CASSLRGNEQFF.

The genes are TRBV5-1 and TRBJ1-5; no reliable D call. V lost 1 base and J 2 bases, leaving 7 bases between the germline ends. CDR3 size: 14 residues. Germline V gene lookup returns CDR1 SGHRS and CDR2 YFSETQ. The CDR3 loop reads CASSLNGGNQPQHF. The CDR3, as DNA: TGCGCCAGCAGCTTGAACGGGGGCAATCAGCCCCAGCATTTT.

This rearrangement joins TRBV6-1 to TRBJ2-5; 8 bases agree with TRBD1. The CDR3 length is 14 residues. With V trimmed by 7 bases and J by 5 bases, 9 bases remained unmatched. From germline, CDR1 is MNHNS and CDR2 SASEGT. This CDR3 is CASKWTGPMETQYF. The DNA for the CDR3 is TGTGCCAGCAAATGGACAGGGCCTATGGAGACCCAGTACTTC.

The chain combines TRBV29-1 with TRBJ1-2; 7 bases are shared with TRBD1. CDR3 length: 12 amino acids. Germline CDR1 is SQVTM and CDR2 is ANQGSEA. CDR3 sequence (DNA): TGCACCGTGGGACAGCTCTCCCTGGGCTACACCTTC. Translation gives CTVGQLSLGYTF.

The V call is TRBV5-6, the J call TRBJ2-7; TRBD1 matches at 8 bases. The CDR3 loop spans 16 amino acids. V gave up 0 bases and J gave up 0 bases; unmatched junction bases: 5. CDR1 is SGHDT, CDR2 YYEEEE, per germline. The chain's CDR3 is CASSLAGTGASYEQYF. In DNA form, the CDR3 reads TGTGCCAGCAGCTTGGCCGGGACAGGCGCCTCCTACGAGCAGTACTTC.

The V and J genes are TRBV4-3 and TRBJ2-5; 9 nucleotides align to TRBD1. The CDR3 has 17 residues. Germline lookup yields CDR1 LGHNA and CDR2 YSLEER. Unmatched junction bases numbered 8, after V lost 0 bases and J lost 3 bases. The CDR3 bases are TGCGCCAGCAGCCAAGAGTCATCGGGACAGGGTGAAGAGACCCAGTACTTC. This codes for CASSQESSGQGEETQYF.

The J gene is TRBJ2-2, the V gene TRBV5-1; possibly TRBD2 for D (6 bases). The CDR3 loop spans 15 amino acids. The germline CDR1 and CDR2 sequences are SGHRS and YFSETQ. The germline V and J ends were trimmed by 4 bases and 6 bases, with 16 bases remaining between them. Here the CDR3 DNA reads TGCGCCAGCAGCCGAGCTGTTTCGGGAGCCGGGGAGCTGTTTTTT. Translated: CASSRAVSGAGELFF.